These 6 T cell receptor beta chains were sequenced from one sample in a study of OX40 agonist ivuxolimab in advanced cancers. The data were produced by immunoSEQ multiplex PCR, yet TCRdb's version contains in-frame clones alone and is incomplete. This table holds just under 80,000 clones, 89% found once. The sequencing used CD4+ or CD8+ T cells sorted from blood, collected in a trial of the OX40 agonist ivuxolimab. The receptors derive from an adult with an advanced solid tumor such as melanoma, head and neck, liver or kidney cancer.

This clone was counted a single time. This rearrangement joins TRBV7-8 to TRBJ2-2; a possible D gene is TRBD1 (6 bases). The CDR3 loop spans 12 amino acids. CDR1 is SGHVS and CDR2 is FQNEAQ in the germline V gene. The ends were cut back, 6 bases at V and 7 bases at J, with 9 bases in the middle. The CDR3 reads CASRPRGGELFF. In DNA, the CDR3 is TGTGCCAGCAGACCCAGGGGCGGGGAGCTGTTTTTT.

This clone was seen a single time. The V and J genes are TRBV19 and TRBJ1-1; 7 nucleotides align to TRBD1. Unmatched junction bases numbered 10, after V lost 6 bases and J lost 6 bases. Germline V gene lookup returns CDR1 LNHDA and CDR2 SQIVND (reference sequence). The CDR3 is 14 amino acids. This chain's CDR3 is CASSPPGTASEAFF. CDR3 sequence (DNA): TGTGCCAGTAGCCCCCCCGGGACAGCCTCTGAAGCTTTCTTT.

The chain links TRBV5-1 to TRBJ2-1, with 8 bases aligning to TRBD2. The trim removed 1 base at V and 10 bases at J, leaving 10 bases unmatched. Per the germline V gene, CDR1 is SGHRS and CDR2 is YFSETQ. The CDR3 contains 15 residues. CDR3 region: CASSLFGGTGGEQFF. The CDR3, as DNA: TGCGCCAGCAGCTTGTTCGGGGGAACGGGAGGGGAGCAGTTCTTC.

The rearrangement uses TRBV27 and TRBJ2-1, with no clear D. The CDR3 covers 13 residues. Germline loops: CDR1 MNHEY, CDR2 SMNVEV (reference sequence). V was shortened by 0 bases and J by 15 bases, with 15 bases between the two germline ends. The CDR3 region has the DNA TGTGCCAGCAGTTTATCCGCAGGTGGAAGAGGGTTCTTC. Translating gives CASSLSAGGRGFF.

This chain uses TRBV19 with TRBJ2-7; 8 bases match TRBD2. This CDR3 is 14 amino acids long. Trimming cost V 5 bases and J 2 bases; bases outside gene matches: 5. Germline CDR1 is LNHDA and CDR2 is SQIVND (reference sequence). The CDR3 DNA follows: TGTGCCAGTAGTTTTAGCGGGACAACCTACGAGCAGTACTTC. It codes for CASSFSGTTYEQYF.

This chain uses TRBV19 with TRBJ2-2, with 7 bases fitting TRBD1. Germline-derived CDR1 and CDR2 are LNHDA and SQIVND (reference sequence). V shed 5 bases and J 7 bases; nucleotides not matched to a gene: 13. The CDR3 has 16 amino acids. The CDR3 here is CASSPRQGQEIGELFF. The CDR3 bases are TGTGCCAGTAGTCCTCGACAGGGCCAGGAGATCGGGGAGCTGTTTTTT.